This T cell receptor beta chain comes out of a study of blood T cell repertoires in COVID-19. For the study at large: There were acute and convalescent COVID-19 samples, and they came from the United States, Italy and Spain. In each case, the material was cDNA or gDNA derived from T cells, B-cell-depleted T cells, or PBMCs.

Per the original data handling: The assay estimated nucleated cells by amplifying reference gene primers. Some clones are missing from TCRdb's copy, which holds only in-frame ones; the method was immunoSEQ multiplex PCR. V, J and clone size are taken as reported in that table, and D and trimming were inferred from the DNA itself. The sample includes 50,000 to 60,000 clones, 90% of them seen just once. The CDR3 covers 14 residues. V was pared by 2 bases and J by 6 bases, with 14 bases between. Germline V gene sequence: CDR1 SGHDT, CDR2 YYEEEE. The clonotype comes from a middle-aged man with acute or convalescent COVID-19. Specimen: peripheral blood. The chain combines TRBV5-6 with TRBJ1-1; TRBD1 might be the D (6 bases). The CDR3 is CASSFGGAQPEAFF. The CDR3 DNA follows: TGTGCCAGCAGCTTTGGGGGGGCTCAACCTGAAGCTTTCTTT.